This T cell receptor beta chain was captured in a study of cytomegalovirus exposure and HLA in healthy donors. Study-level information: Later analysis reported that the 120 validation repertoires shared the platform of the approximately 670 first-cohort repertoires.

Study observations and caveats: CMV antigen specificity of three CMV-associated chains was confirmed in vitro. Most TCR sequences were rare, but some public TCRs occurred in many donors.

Notes on this clone: Its specificity is not known.

The V and J ends lost 6 bases and 3 bases, in that order; junction bases with no gene match: 7. Germline V gene data show CDR1 as SNHLY and CDR2 as FYNNEI. This CDR3 is built from 15 residues. Data came from immunoSEQ multiplex PCR; TCRdb stores just in-frame clones and leaves some out. This sample has about 120,000 clones, with 70% to 90% found just once. The receptor comes from a woman younger than 30 in good health and CMV-seropositive. Material for sequencing was PBMCs. The chain joins TRBV2 to TRBJ2-7; 11 bases fit TRBD1. CDR3 DNA sequence: TGTGCCAGCAGGCCAGGACAGGGGGCTTTCTACGAGCAGTACTTC. This encodes CASRPGQGAFYEQYF.